This entry lists 32 T cell receptor beta chains sequenced from one sample in a study of beta chain features in type 1 diabetes. Reverse transcribing all isolated RNA meant expressed TCRB transcripts were sequenced. This table comes from immunoSEQ multiplex PCR, and its TCRdb copy is limited to in-frame clones, with some not included. The table lists some 290,000 clones, approximately 25% of them singletons. Study-wide points: TCRB CDR3s from Type 1 diabetes patients were moderately but significantly shorter in all four CD4+ subsets.

These TCRs are of unknown antigen specificity. The sample comprised naive CD4+ T cells from blood. Receptors were obtained from a woman in her twenties or thirties with type 1 diabetes.

This chain joins TRBV16 and TRBJ1-5; D possibly corresponds to TRBD1 (6 bases). Germline CDR1 reads KGHSY; CDR2 reads FQNENV. Trimming took 7 bases from V and 6 from J, leaving 22 bases between them. This CDR3 region has 16 residues. The CDR3 here is CASTAIGGQGIQPQHF. CDR3 coding DNA: TGTGCCAGCACTGCAATCGGGGGGCAGGGGATTCAGCCCCAGCATTTT.

The chain employs TRBV4-1 and TRBJ1-1; 7 nucleotides align to TRBD1. J was trimmed by 0 bases and V by 1 base; bases with no gene match: 2. Germline V gene sequence: CDR1 MGHRA, CDR2 YSYEKL. The CDR3 contains 15 residues. The CDR3 DNA reads TGCGCCAGCAGCCAAGGACAGGGTGTGAACACTGAAGCTTTCTTT. Translation: CASSQGQGVNTEAFF.

This chain uses TRBV4-1 with TRBJ1-1, with 8 bases fitting TRBD1. The length of the CDR3 is 13 residues. The V segment lost 1 base and the J segment 8 bases; nucleotides outside the gene matches: 3. Germline lookup yields CDR1 MGHRA and CDR2 YSYEKL. The CDR3 sequence is CASSQGWDREAFF. CDR3 nucleotides: TGCGCCAGCAGCCAAGGTTGGGACAGGGAAGCTTTCTTT.

The chain links TRBV5-4 to TRBJ1-1, with 7 bases lining up with TRBD1. CDR1 and CDR2 (germline): SGHNT, YYREEE (reference sequence). The CDR3 contains 14 residues. With 2 bases clipped from V and 6 bases from J, the junction kept 7 bases outside the gene matches. CDR3 nucleotides: TGTGCCAGCAGCTTTCCTACAGGGGTCGCTGAAGCTTTCTTT. It translates to CASSFPTGVAEAFF.

This clone showed up just a few times. The chain recombines TRBV29-1 with TRBJ1-5; 7 nucleotides agree with TRBD1. This CDR3 region has 14 residues. In germline, CDR1 is SQVTM, CDR2 ANQGSEA. Germline trimming cut 6 bases from V and 4 bases from J; bases unmatched to any gene: 9. The CDR3 is CSVTGVEENQPQHF. The CDR3 region has the DNA TGCAGCGTAACAGGGGTTGAAGAAAATCAGCCCCAGCATTTT.

This clone was counted a few times. This chain links TRBV18 with TRBJ2-4; 8 nucleotides line up with TRBD1. CDR1 KGHSH and CDR2 LQKENI come from the germline V gene. This CDR3 spans 14 amino acids. Trimming removed 3 bases from V and 8 bases from J; junction bases left unmatched: 6. In DNA form, the CDR3 reads TGTGCCAGCTCACCCGGGACAGGTGGGGACATTCAGTACTTC. This codes for CASSPGTGGDIQYF.

The rearrangement joins TRBV15 to TRBJ2-7; 7 nucleotides agree with TRBD2. The junction had 5 bases not matched to a gene; V was cut back by 0 bases and J by 6 bases. The CDR3 covers 14 residues. Germline V CDR1 and CDR2: LNHNV, YYDKDF (reference sequence). The CDR3 DNA follows: TGTGCCACCAGCAGAGATACGGCGGGAGCCGAGCAGTACTTC. Translation: CATSRDTAGAEQYF. The full variable domain, its missing parts supplied by reference TRBV15 and TRBJ2-7, is DAMVIQNPRYQVTQFGKPVTLSCSQTLNHNVMYWYQQKSSQAPKLLFHYYDKDFNNEADTPDNFQSRRPNTSFCFLDIRSPGLGDTAMYLCATSRDTAGAEQYFGPGTRLTVT.

The chain has TRBV10-1 and TRBJ1-2, with 10 bases fitting TRBD1. The CDR3 extends over 13 amino acids. CDR1 and CDR2 (germline): WNHNN, SYGVQD (reference sequence). Trimming removed 6 bases from V and 6 bases from J; junction bases left unmatched: 4. CDR3 region: CASSRDRGDGYTF. The CDR3 DNA is TGCGCCAGCAGCCGGGACAGGGGCGATGGCTACACCTTC.

Only a few counts were recorded for this clone. V usage is TRBV30 and J usage is TRBJ2-2; perhaps TRBD1 as D (5 bases). This CDR3 region has 15 residues. The V and J ends lost 2 bases and 0 bases respectively, with 10 bases between them. Germline V CDR1 and CDR2: GTSNPN, SVGIG (reference sequence). Here the CDR3 DNA reads TGTGCCTGGAGTCTGGACACGTCGAACACCGGGGAGCTGTTTTTT. Amino acid sequence: CAWSLDTSNTGELFF. The whole variable domain, filled in from reference TRBV30 and TRBJ2-2, reads SQTIHQWPATLVQPVGSPLSLECTVEGTSNPNLYWYRQAAGRGLQLLFYSVGIGQISSEVPQNLSASRPQDRQFILSSKKLLLSDSGFYLCAWSLDTSNTGELFFGEGSRLTVL.

There are a few counts of this clone. At the DNA level, this CDR3 is encoded by other sequences in the same sample as well. The chain employs TRBV29-1 and TRBJ1-1; possible D gene TRBD1, 6 bases. Trimming removed 4 bases from V and 0 bases from J, with 9 bases in between. Germline CDR1 SQVTM, CDR2 ANQGSEA. The CDR3 is 13 amino acids. The CDR3, as DNA: TGCAGCGTTGCCGGGACATTGAACACTGAAGCTTTCTTT. Translated, it gives CSVAGTLNTEAFF. The variable domain in full, completed from reference TRBV29-1 and TRBJ1-1, reads SAVISQKPSRDICQRGTSLTIQCQVDSQVTMMFWYRQQPGQSLTLIATANQGSEATYESGFVIDKFPISRPNLTFSTLTVSNMSPEDSSIYLCSVAGTLNTEAFFGQGTRLTVV.

This clone has a handful of counts. This rearrangement joins TRBV5-1 to TRBJ2-7; a weak D match, TRBD2 (5 bases). The CDR3 spans 17 residues. Germline V gives CDR1 SGHRS, CDR2 YFSETQ. V dropped 0 bases and J dropped 3 bases, with 19 bases sitting between them. In DNA, the CDR3 is TGCGCCAGCAGCTTGGTAACCCGAGGGATAGCCCGCTACGAGCAGTACTTC. Protein sequence: CASSLVTRGIARYEQYF.

This clone appeared a few times. CDR3 DNA: TGTGCCAGCAGCCCCCGGACAGGGTGGCAGACCCAGTACTTC. Translating gives CASSPRTGWQTQYF. This rearrangement joins TRBV13 to TRBJ2-5; 8 bases map to TRBD1. CDR3 length: 14 amino acids. V lost 5 bases to trimming and J lost 6 bases; unmatched junction nucleotides: 8. CDR1 is PRHDT, CDR2 FYEKMQ, per germline (reference sequence).

This clone was picked up a small number of times. The V call is TRBV5-6, the J call TRBJ1-1; TRBD1 matches at 10 bases. CDR1 is SGHDT and CDR2 is YYEEEE in the germline V gene. V was clipped by 4 bases and J by 11 bases; unmatched bases: 8. This CDR3 is built from 13 residues. CDR3 coding DNA: TGTGCCAGCAGCATGGGACAGGGGAGAATGGCTTTCTTT. It codes for CASSMGQGRMAFF.

This clone was seen only once. Here the CDR3 reads CSAHRVKDTEAFF. The CDR3, as DNA: TGCAGCGCACACAGGGTGAAGGATACTGAAGCTTTCTTT. The chain couples TRBV29-1 to TRBJ1-1, with D tentatively TRBD1 (6 bases). Between the trimmed V and J ends, which lost 7 bases and 5 bases, there was a span of 17 bases. The CDR3 is 13 residues long. The V gene's germline CDR1 is SQVTM and CDR2 ANQGSEA.

The genes are TRBV25-1 and TRBJ2-2; TRBD1 matches at 7 bases. The V gene's germline CDR1 is MGHDK and CDR2 SYGVNS. J lost 2 bases, V lost 5 bases, and 5 bases had no gene match. The CDR3 is made up of 15 amino acids. Here the CDR3 reads CASSLTGFNTGELFF. Written as DNA, the CDR3 is TGTGCCAGCAGTCTGACAGGGTTTAACACCGGGGAGCTGTTTTTT. The whole variable domain, filled in from reference TRBV25-1 and TRBJ2-2, reads EADIYQTPRYLVIGTGKKITLECSQTMGHDKMYWYQQDPGMELHLIHYSYGVNSTEKGDLSSESTVSRIRTEHFPLTLESARPSHTSQYLCASSLTGFNTGELFFGEGSRLTVL.

J is TRBJ2-1 and V is TRBV5-1; D is undetermined. This CDR3 region has 15 residues. Germline lookup yields CDR1 SGHRS and CDR2 YFSETQ. V lost 1 base, J lost 4 bases, and 12 bases lay in between. In DNA, the CDR3 is TGCGCCAGCAGCTTGCGACCCCAGGATTACAATGAGCAGTTCTTC. It codes for CASSLRPQDYNEQFF.

This chain links TRBV7-9 with TRBJ2-7, with D possibly matching TRBD2 (6 bases). Germline lookup yields CDR1 SEHNR and CDR2 FQNEAQ (reference sequence). V dropped 6 bases and J dropped 2 bases, with 20 bases sitting between them. This CDR3 region has 16 residues. The CDR3 DNA follows: TGTGCCAGCAGTTCCCTAAGCGGGTCCTTTCCCTACGAGCAGTACTTC. The encoded protein is CASSSLSGSFPYEQYF.

The V gene is TRBV5-4, the J gene TRBJ1-2, with D tentatively TRBD1 (6 bases). With 0 bases removed from V and 4 bases from J, the gap between germline ends came to 16 bases. This CDR3 has 16 residues. Germline V CDR1 and CDR2: SGHNT, YYREEE (reference sequence). DNA for the CDR3: TGTGCCAGCAGCTTGGGGGCAGGGGACCTGCCCTATGGCTACACCTTC. It yields the protein CASSLGAGDLPYGYTF. The complete variable domain, with remaining parts taken from reference TRBV5-4 and TRBJ1-2, reads ETGVTQSPTHLIKTRGQQVTLRCSSQSGHNTVSWYQQALGQGPQFIFQYYREEENGRGNFPPRFSGLQFPNYSSELNVNALELDDSALYLCASSLGAGDLPYGYTFGSGTRLTVV.

The table lists this clone with a few counts. The chain recombines TRBV9 with TRBJ2-2; 14 nucleotides align to TRBD2. Trimming took 3 bases from V and 5 from J; bases not matched to a gene: 9. The CDR3 spans 18 residues. Looked up from germline, CDR1 is SGDLS and CDR2 is YYNGEE. As DNA, the CDR3 is TGTGCCAGCAGCGGCCGACTAGCGGGAGGGCCTAAGACCGGGGAGCTGTTTTTT. Translated, it gives CASSGRLAGGPKTGELFF.

This chain links TRBV2 with TRBJ1-2; a weak D match, TRBD1 (6 bases). V shed 3 bases and J shed 4 bases, with 15 bases lying between them. CDR3 length equals 15 residues. CDR1 SNHLY and CDR2 FYNNEI come from the germline V gene. The CDR3 region is CASSDQGRNSYGYTF. The DNA of the CDR3 is TGTGCCAGCAGTGACCAGGGGCGTAATTCCTATGGCTACACCTTC.

This clone has more than one count but fewer than ten. The chain recombines TRBV5-4 with TRBJ2-5, with 7 bases fitting TRBD1. With V trimmed by 4 bases and J by 5 bases, 14 bases remained unmatched. Germline V gene sequence: CDR1 SGHNT, CDR2 YYREEE (reference sequence). There are 16 residues in the CDR3. This chain's CDR3 is CASSLGPGQGGETQYF. The CDR3 region has the DNA TGTGCCAGCAGCCTCGGTCCGGGACAAGGGGGCGAGACCCAGTACTTC.

The V gene is TRBV7-6, the J gene TRBJ1-1, with a tentative D call TRBD1 (6 bases). This CDR3 is 14 amino acids long. The V and J ends lost 6 bases and 1 base respectively, with 12 bases between them. CDR1 and CDR2 from the germline V gene are SGHVS and FNYEAQ. The CDR3 coding sequence is TGTGCCAGCAGGCCGGGGGGCGGGAACACTGAAGCTTTCTTT. It translates to CASRPGGGNTEAFF. Full variable domain (rest looked up from reference TRBV7-6 and TRBJ1-1): GAGVSQSPRYKVTKRGQDVALRCDPISGHVSLYWYRQALGQGPEFLTYFNYEAQQDKSGLPNDRFSAERPEGSISTLTIQRTEQRDSAMYRCASRPGGGNTEAFFGQGTRLTVV.

The chain employs TRBV6-4 and TRBJ1-4, with no clear D. This CDR3 has 13 residues. Germline CDR1 is MRHNA and CDR2 is SNTAGT. V lost 8 bases and J 6 bases, leaving 13 bases between the germline ends. The CDR3 spells CASAGQVYEKLFF. CDR3 DNA: TGTGCCAGCGCCGGTCAGGTTTATGAAAAACTGTTTTTT.

The chain carries TRBV15 and TRBJ2-2; no clear D gene. The CDR3 has 13 amino acids. Trimming cost V 0 bases and J 6 bases, with 5 bases left between them. CDR1 LNHNV and CDR2 YYDKDF come from the germline V gene (reference sequence). The DNA for the CDR3 is TGTGCCACCAGCAGAGATTTCGCCGGGGAGCTGTTTTTT. Its translation: CATSRDFAGELFF.

The chain recombines TRBV5-6 with TRBJ1-1; TRBD1 matches 8 bases. Losses at the gene ends were 2 bases for V and 5 bases for J; bases not matched to a gene: 8. Germline loops: CDR1 SGHDT, CDR2 YYEEEE. This CDR3 comprises 15 residues. As DNA, the CDR3 is TGTGCCAGCAGCTTACGGACAGGGACCTCTACTGAAGCTTTCTTT. It codes for CASSLRTGTSTEAFF.

The chain couples TRBV6-5 to TRBJ2-5; 14 bases align to TRBD2. CDR3 length: 16 amino acids. Losses at the gene ends were 0 bases for V and 5 bases for J; bases not matched to a gene: 2. The germline V gene encodes CDR1 MNHEY and CDR2 SVGAGI. The chain's CDR3 is CASSYSWTSGGETQYF. In DNA form, the CDR3 reads TGTGCCAGCAGTTACTCGTGGACTAGCGGGGGGGAGACCCAGTACTTC.

The V and J genes are TRBV29-1 and TRBJ2-7; 8 nucleotides agree with TRBD1. V lost 7 bases and J lost 2; bases outside the gene matches: 4. Germline loops: CDR1 SQVTM, CDR2 ANQGSEA. The length of the CDR3 is 12 residues. CDR3 residues: CSGGQGTYEQYF. Written as DNA, the CDR3 is TGCAGCGGTGGACAGGGAACCTACGAGCAGTACTTC.

The gene calls are TRBV30 and TRBJ1-5; 7 nucleotides line up with TRBD1. This CDR3 spans 14 amino acids. V shed 3 bases, J shed 5 bases, and the junction held 7 bases outside the gene matches. Germline V gene sequence: CDR1 GTSNPN, CDR2 SVGIG (reference sequence). CDR3 sequence: CAWSLGTADQPQHF. For the CDR3, the DNA is TGTGCCTGGAGCCTTGGGACAGCAGATCAGCCCCAGCATTTT. Together with reference TRBV30 and TRBJ1-5, the CDR3 gives the full variable domain: SQTIHQWPATLVQPVGSPLSLECTVEGTSNPNLYWYRQAAGRGLQLLFYSVGIGQISSEVPQNLSASRPQDRQFILSSKKLLLSDSGFYLCAWSLGTADQPQHFGDGTRLSIL.

This clone was found a few times. The chain is built from TRBV7-9 and TRBJ2-1; 7 bases align to TRBD2. Trimming took 1 base from V and 4 from J; bases not matched to a gene: 1. From germline, CDR1 is SEHNR and CDR2 FQNEAQ (reference sequence). The CDR3 length is 14 residues. CDR3 DNA: TGTGCCAGCAGCTTAGAAGCGGGGTACAATGAGCAGTTCTTC. It is translated as CASSLEAGYNEQFF.

This clone occurred a few times. The chain combines TRBV7-9 with TRBJ2-1, with TRBD2 matching 7 bases. The trim removed 2 bases at V and 5 bases at J, leaving 6 bases unmatched. Germline-derived CDR1 and CDR2 are SEHNR and FQNEAQ (reference sequence). CDR3 length: 15 residues. This CDR3 reads CASSLSGRAHNEQFF. The CDR3 coding sequence is TGTGCCAGCAGCTTAAGTGGGAGGGCCCACAATGAGCAGTTCTTC. The full variable domain, with the rest looked up from reference TRBV7-9 and TRBJ2-1, is DTGVSQNPRHKITKRGQNVTFRCDPISEHNRLYWYRQTLGQGPEFLTYFQNEAQLEKSRLLSDRFSAERPKGSFSTLEIQRTEQGDSAMYLCASSLSGRAHNEQFFGPGTRLTVL.

The CDR3 is CASGSSGGSYEQYF. As DNA, the CDR3 is TGTGCCAGCGGATCTAGCGGAGGGAGCTACGAGCAGTACTTC. The chain recombines TRBV7-9 with TRBJ2-7, with 7 bases matching TRBD2. This CDR3 is 14 amino acids long. Losses at the gene ends were 8 bases for V and 3 bases for J; bases not matched to a gene: 10. Germline V CDR1 and CDR2: SEHNR, FQNEAQ (reference sequence).

V is TRBV11-2 and J is TRBJ1-5, with 7 bases aligning to TRBD1. J lost 1 base, V lost 5 bases, and 5 bases had no gene match. This CDR3 is built from 15 residues. CDR1 is SGHAT, CDR2 FQNNGV, per germline. The CDR3 coding sequence is TGTGCCAGCAGCATTGGGACAGAAAGCAATCAGCCCCAGCATTTT. It encodes CASSIGTESNQPQHF.